A single sample is the source of the 31 T cell receptor beta chains below, sequenced in a study of beta chain features in type 1 diabetes. Notes on the study in general: Among patients with Type 1 diabetes, TCRB CDR3s were moderately but significantly shorter in every one of the four CD4+ subsets.

No antigen has been identified for these receptors. What was sequenced were expressed TCRB transcripts, since all of the isolated RNA had been reverse transcribed. Generated by immunoSEQ multiplex PCR, the TCRdb table keeps only in-frame clones and is missing some. The top ten hold roughly 0.11% of the sample, which has 600,000 to 750,000 clones, 9.5% to 15% seen once. Sequencing was performed on naive CD4+ T cells from blood. The receptors were gathered from a man aged 25 to 45 with type 1 diabetes.

This clone was counted only a few times. The V gene is TRBV5-6, the J gene TRBJ2-1; no clear D. The CDR3 extends over 12 amino acids. The V and J ends lost 2 bases and 5 bases respectively, with 5 bases between them. Germline values: CDR1 SGHDT, CDR2 YYEEEE. The CDR3 loop reads CASSLMDNEQFF. The CDR3 DNA reads TGTGCCAGCAGCTTAATGGACAATGAGCAGTTCTTC.

This clone showed up just a few times. The chain uses TRBV6-5 and TRBJ2-3; D call uncertain. Trimming removed 5 bases at V and 5 bases at J, with 8 bases between. This CDR3 has 12 amino acids. CDR1 and CDR2 from the germline V gene are MNHEY and SVGAGI. CDR3 in amino acids: CASSESVDTQYF. Written as DNA, the CDR3 is TGTGCCAGCAGTGAATCAGTAGATACGCAGTATTTT.

The V gene is TRBV28, the J gene TRBJ1-2, with a weak D call TRBD1 (6 bases). The CDR3 is 14 residues long. With 3 bases removed from V and 2 bases from J, the gap between germline ends came to 10 bases. The germline V gene has CDR1 MDHEN and CDR2 SYDVKM. The CDR3: CASSFGTPNYGYTF. The CDR3 DNA reads as TGTGCCAGCAGTTTCGGGACACCAAACTATGGCTACACCTTC.

The CDR3 here is CASSSPGLEADTQYF. The CDR3 coding sequence is TGTGCCAGCAGCTCGCCGGGACTAGAAGCAGATACGCAGTATTTT. The V gene is TRBV11-2, the J gene TRBJ2-3, with TRBD2 matching over 8 bases. Germline V gives CDR1 SGHAT, CDR2 FQNNGV. V was pared by 4 bases and J by 4 bases, with 7 bases of the junction left unmatched. The CDR3 is 15 amino acids.

The chain joins TRBV6-5 to TRBJ1-2; perhaps TRBD1 as D (6 bases). The CDR3 totals 15 residues. Per germline, CDR1 MNHEY and CDR2 SVGAGI. Trimming left V 6 bases short and J 7 bases short, with 21 bases between. CDR3 sequence: CASSFLTQGVVGYTF. CDR3 coding DNA: TGTGCCAGCAGCTTTCTTACACAGGGAGTAGTTGGCTACACCTTC.

This clone has a handful of counts. Other nucleotide sequences from this sample produce the same CDR3. V usage is TRBV5-1 and J usage is TRBJ2-2, with D perhaps given as TRBD1 or TRBD2 (5 bases each). V lost 2 bases and J 0 bases, leaving 8 bases between the germline ends. CDR1 SGHRS and CDR2 YFSETQ come from the germline V gene. The length of the CDR3 is 15 residues. The CDR3 coding sequence is TGCGCCAGCAGCTTAGGGACCCCGAACACCGGGGAGCTGTTTTTT. This translates into CASSLGTPNTGELFF.

The V call is TRBV7-9, the J call TRBJ1-1, with TRBD1 matching over 7 bases. CDR3 length: 15 amino acids. Germline trimming cut 5 bases from V and 7 bases from J; bases unmatched to any gene: 13. The germline V gene encodes CDR1 SEHNR and CDR2 FQNEAQ (reference sequence). The CDR3 loop is CASSARDSPNVEAFF. CDR3 coding DNA: TGTGCCAGCAGCGCCCGGGACAGCCCTAACGTTGAAGCTTTCTTT.

Only a few counts were recorded for this clone. V gene TRBV9 combines with J gene TRBJ2-4; 7 bases are shared with TRBD1. The germline V gene has CDR1 SGDLS and CDR2 YYNGEE. V was clipped by 3 bases and J by 7 bases; unmatched bases: 7. This CDR3 is built from 14 residues. The CDR3 protein is CASSAIGGGNIQYF. CDR3 coding DNA: TGTGCCAGCAGCGCCATAGGGGGCGGGAACATTCAGTACTTC.

The CDR3 nucleotides are TGTGCCAGCATGCCTGGGGGAGGGTATGGCTACACCTTC. It is translated as CASMPGGGYGYTF. This rearrangement joins TRBV27 to TRBJ1-2, with D tentatively TRBD1 (5 bases). The CDR3 extends over 13 amino acids. V was clipped by 7 bases and J by 5 bases, with 14 bases between them. Germline lookup yields CDR1 MNHEY and CDR2 SMNVEV (reference sequence).

This clone was seen a few times. This chain joins TRBV25-1 and TRBJ1-2; weak D call: TRBD1 (6 bases). The germline V gene encodes CDR1 MGHDK and CDR2 SYGVNS. CDR3 size: 14 residues. Trimming pared 1 base from V and 7 bases from J, leaving 13 bases between. The CDR3, as DNA: TGTGCCAGCAGTGAATTGGGGGGCGCGGCTGGCTACACCTTC. Translated: CASSELGGAAGYTF.

This clone was detected only a few times. The chain is built from TRBV5-1 and TRBJ2-7; 7 bases match TRBD2. Trimming cost V 0 bases and J 2 bases; bases outside gene matches: 5. The CDR3 spans 15 residues. Germline loops: CDR1 SGHRS, CDR2 YFSETQ. The CDR3: CASSLALASPYEQYF. DNA for the CDR3: TGCGCCAGCAGCTTGGCACTAGCGAGCCCCTACGAGCAGTACTTC.

The table lists this clone with a few counts. The chain joins TRBV28 to TRBJ2-2; 8 bases are a match to TRBD1. Germline V gene lookup returns CDR1 MDHEN and CDR2 SYDVKM. This CDR3 is 12 amino acids long. CDR3 nucleotides: TGTGTAGGACAGGGTCGACACGGGGAGCTGTTTTTT. Translated: CVGQGRHGELFF.

This clone was counted only a few times. The chain recombines TRBV7-2 with TRBJ2-1; 9 nucleotides agree with TRBD2. Losses at the gene ends were 5 bases for V and 6 bases for J; bases not matched to a gene: 8. Germline V gene sequence: CDR1 SGHTA, CDR2 FQGNSA. The CDR3 has 15 residues. In DNA form, the CDR3 reads TGTGCCAGCAGCCTAGGTTTACTAGCGGGCAATGAGCAGTTCTTC. This translates into CASSLGLLAGNEQFF.

This chain links TRBV25-1 with TRBJ2-1; 8 bases line up with TRBD1. The V and J ends lost 6 bases and 8 bases, in that order; junction bases with no gene match: 9. The CDR3 contains 14 residues. CDR1 is MGHDK, CDR2 SYGVNS, per germline. The chain's CDR3 is CASSPRTGIHEQFF. The CDR3 region has the DNA TGTGCCAGCAGCCCCCGGACAGGGATACATGAGCAGTTCTTC. Full variable domain (rest looked up from reference TRBV25-1 and TRBJ2-1): EADIYQTPRYLVIGTGKKITLECSQTMGHDKMYWYQQDPGMELHLIHYSYGVNSTEKGDLSSESTVSRIRTEHFPLTLESARPSHTSQYLCASSPRTGIHEQFFGPGTRLTVL.

This clone was seen a few times. This rearrangement joins TRBV5-4 to TRBJ2-7; TRBD1 might be the D (6 bases). V lost 4 bases and J lost 2, with 13 bases in between. This CDR3 spans 14 amino acids. Germline loops: CDR1 SGHNT, CDR2 YYREEE (reference sequence). The CDR3 loop reads CASSPDRFTYEQYF. CDR3 nucleotide sequence: TGTGCCAGCAGCCCTGACAGGTTCACCTACGAGCAGTACTTC.

This sequence joins TRBV9 and TRBJ2-7; D is unclear. The germline gives CDR1 SGDLS, CDR2 YYNGEE. This CDR3 has 14 residues. Trimming removed 3 bases at V and 3 bases at J, with 13 bases between. The CDR3 sequence is CASSAAGLGYEQYF. The CDR3 coding sequence is TGTGCCAGCAGCGCCGCCGGGCTTGGCTACGAGCAGTACTTC.

This chain uses TRBV7-8 with TRBJ2-3; a possible D gene is TRBD1 (6 bases). Germline lookup yields CDR1 SGHVS and CDR2 FQNEAQ. The CDR3 is 15 amino acids. The V end was cut by 1 base, the J end by 3 bases, with 11 bases between. The CDR3: CASSLVLGATDTQYF. The CDR3 DNA reads as TGTGCCAGCAGCTTAGTGCTGGGGGCAACAGATACGCAGTATTTT.

V and J are TRBV4-3 and TRBJ2-4; TRBD1 is a possible D gene (5 bases). The germline V and J ends were trimmed by 0 bases and 7 bases, with 10 bases remaining between them. In germline, CDR1 is LGHNA, CDR2 YSLEER. The CDR3 runs to 14 residues. In DNA, the CDR3 is TGCGCCAGCAGCCAAGACCCAGGGTGGAACATTCAGTACTTC. Its protein product is CASSQDPGWNIQYF.

The chain uses TRBV11-3 and TRBJ2-4; D may be TRBD1 (5 bases). CDR1 is SGHNT and CDR2 is YENEEA in the germline V gene. V lost 5 bases to trimming and J lost 2 bases, with 10 bases between them. CDR3 length equals 14 residues. Here the CDR3 reads CASSRRGPKNIQYF. DNA of the CDR3: TGTGCCAGCAGCCGAAGGGGCCCCAAAAACATTCAGTACTTC.

This clone was recorded once. The CDR3 loop reads CATSRGNQPQHF. The CDR3 DNA is TGTGCCACCAGCCGGGGTAATCAGCCCCAGCATTTT. This chain connects TRBV15 to TRBJ1-5; D is undetermined. CDR1 and CDR2 from the germline V gene are LNHNV and YYDKDF (reference sequence). This CDR3 is 12 amino acids long. Trimming shortened V by 5 bases and J by 4 bases, and 6 bases separated the two germline ends.

This clone was seen only a few times. This chain joins TRBV15 and TRBJ1-2; no clear D gene. The V and J ends lost 0 bases and 4 bases respectively, with 9 bases between them. The CDR3 has 14 amino acids. The V gene's germline CDR1 is LNHNV and CDR2 YYDKDF (reference sequence). The CDR3 loop reads CATSRDILTYGYTF. The CDR3 bases are TGTGCCACCAGCAGAGATATACTGACCTATGGCTACACCTTC.

This clone was seen a handful of times. The chain has TRBV14 and TRBJ2-1, with TRBD1 as a possible D gene (6 bases). CDR1 is SGHDN and CDR2 is FVKESK in the germline V gene. Trimming removed 0 bases at V and 6 bases at J, with 15 bases between. CDR3 length: 16 amino acids. The chain's CDR3 is CASSQELQGPVNEQFF. Here the CDR3 DNA reads TGTGCCAGCAGCCAAGAGTTACAGGGTCCGGTCAATGAGCAGTTCTTC.

In DNA, the CDR3 is TGTGCCAGCAGCTTCGGACAGGCTGAAAAACTGTTTTTT. Encoded protein: CASSFGQAEKLFF. V gene TRBV11-2 combines with J gene TRBJ1-4, with TRBD1 matching 7 bases. CDR1 SGHAT and CDR2 FQNNGV come from the germline V gene. V was clipped by 3 bases and J by 7 bases; unmatched bases: 2. This CDR3 contains 13 residues.

The rearrangement links TRBV2 to TRBJ2-2; D might be TRBD2 (5 bases). The CDR3 is made up of 15 amino acids. The germline CDR1 and CDR2 sequences are SNHLY and FYNNEI. V gave up 7 bases and J gave up 8 bases, with 20 bases separating them. The CDR3 DNA reads as TGTGCCAGCATCGAGCTGGACGTCGGGATAGGGGAGCTGTTTTTT. It codes for CASIELDVGIGELFF.

This clone was detected only a few times. The rearrangement joins TRBV2 to TRBJ1-1; D perhaps matches TRBD1 (5 bases). Germline-derived CDR1 and CDR2 are SNHLY and FYNNEI. This CDR3 region has 13 residues. V gave up 8 bases and J gave up 1 base, with 11 bases separating them. The CDR3 sequence: CASGARGNTEAFF. The CDR3 region has the DNA TGTGCCAGCGGGGCGAGGGGGAACACTGAAGCTTTCTTT.

This sequence joins TRBV6-1 and TRBJ1-6; 9 bases line up with TRBD1. The CDR3 sequence is 13 residues long. CDR1 MNHNS and CDR2 SASEGT come from the germline V gene. Losses at the gene ends were 10 bases for V and 9 bases for J; bases not matched to a gene: 7. For the CDR3, the DNA is TGTGCCACCCGGACAGGGGAAGGTTCACCCCTCCACTTT. Translating it yields CATRTGEGSPLHF.

There are a few counts of this clone. The V gene is TRBV6-5, the J gene TRBJ2-3; possibly TRBD2 for D (6 bases). Germline V gene lookup returns CDR1 MNHEY and CDR2 SVGAGI. The CDR3 totals 15 residues. The V end lost 6 bases, the J end lost 2 bases, and 15 bases lay between the germline ends. For the CDR3, the DNA is TGTGCCAGCAGCTCTTTCGGGGGAACCACAGATACGCAGTATTTT. This gives the protein CASSSFGGTTDTQYF.

This clone has a handful of counts. In DNA, the CDR3 is TGTGCCAGCAGCGCTGAGGGGACAATCGATAATTCACCCCTCCACTTT. Translating gives CASSAEGTIDNSPLHF. The chain employs TRBV9 and TRBJ1-6, with a tentative D call TRBD1 (6 bases). Germline V CDR1 and CDR2: SGDLS, YYNGEE. V lost 3 bases to trimming and J lost 5 bases, with 15 bases between them. The CDR3 has 16 amino acids.

The V and J genes are TRBV23-1 and TRBJ2-7; D not resolved. TRBV23-1 is designated an ORF whose function remains uncertain. V was cut by 5 bases and J by 4 bases, with 12 bases left in between. This CDR3 has 13 residues. This CDR3 is CASSRAPDYEQYF. For the CDR3, the DNA is TGCGCCAGCAGTAGGGCCCCGGATTACGAGCAGTACTTC.

The gene calls are TRBV30 and TRBJ2-5, with 7 bases matching TRBD2. Losses at the gene ends were 1 base for V and 5 bases for J; bases not matched to a gene: 7. The CDR3 spans 14 residues. Looked up from germline, CDR1 is GTSNPN and CDR2 is SVGIG (reference sequence). CDR3 bases: TGTGCCTGGAGTGCAACTAGCGTAAGGGAGACCCAGTACTTC. Translating gives CAWSATSVRETQYF.

In nucleotides, the CDR3 is TGTGCCAGCAGCGTAGAACACGGGACCTTGCGGGGGACCAACTGCGAGCAGTACTTC. Translated: CASSVEHGTLRGTNCEQYF. The chain has TRBV9 and TRBJ2-5; 7 bases agree with TRBD2. The DNA matches TRBJ2-7 better at its end, which makes the J call doubtful. The CDR3 length is 19 residues. Germline values: CDR1 SGDLS, CDR2 YYNGEE.